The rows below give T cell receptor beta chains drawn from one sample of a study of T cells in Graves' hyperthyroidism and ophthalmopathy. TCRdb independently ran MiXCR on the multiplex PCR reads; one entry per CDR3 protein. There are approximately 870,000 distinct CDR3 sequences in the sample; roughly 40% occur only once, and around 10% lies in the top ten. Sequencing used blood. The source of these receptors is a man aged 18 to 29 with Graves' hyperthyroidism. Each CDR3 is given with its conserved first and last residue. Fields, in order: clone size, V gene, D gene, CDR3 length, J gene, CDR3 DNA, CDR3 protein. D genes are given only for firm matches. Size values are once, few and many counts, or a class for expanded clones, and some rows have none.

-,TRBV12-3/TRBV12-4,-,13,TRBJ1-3,TGTGCCAGCAGTCTGATCTCTGGAAACACCATATATTTT,CASSLISGNTIYF
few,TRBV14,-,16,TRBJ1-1,TGTGCCAGCAGCCAAGATCGGGGCAACCTGAACACTGAAGCTTTCTTT,CASSQDRGNLNTEAFF
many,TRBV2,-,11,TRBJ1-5,TGTGCCTCGGGGCGCGAACAGCCCCAGCATTTT,CASGREQPQHF
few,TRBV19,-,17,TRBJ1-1,TGTGCCAGTAGTACGGAATGGGGGTTGGGCGCTTGGAGTGAAGCTTTCTTT,CASSTEWGLGAWSEAFF
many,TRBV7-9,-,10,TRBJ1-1,TGTGCCACTTATAACACTGAAGCTTTCTTT,CATYNTEAFF
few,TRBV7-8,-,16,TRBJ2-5,TGTGCCAGCAGCTTAGAGGCAGCGTTGTACCAAGAGACCCAGTACTTC,CASSLEAALYQETQYF
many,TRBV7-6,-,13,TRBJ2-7,TGTGCCAGCAGCTTCAGCGGGTCCTACGAGCAGTACTTC,CASSFSGSYEQYF
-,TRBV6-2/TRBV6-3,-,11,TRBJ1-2,TGTGCCAGCAACGACGCGTATGGCTACACCTTC,CASNDAYGYTF
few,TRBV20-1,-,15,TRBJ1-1,TGCAGTGCTAGAGATTGGAAGGGAGGGGGCACTGAAGCTTTCTTT,CSARDWKGGGTEAFF
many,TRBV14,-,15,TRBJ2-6,TGTGCCAGCAGCCAGGGCAGCGCTGGGGCCAACGTCCTGACTTTC,CASSQGSAGANVLTF
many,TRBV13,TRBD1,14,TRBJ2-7,TGTGCCAGCAGCTCAAGGACAGGGTCCGACGAGCAGTACTTC,CASSSRTGSDEQYF
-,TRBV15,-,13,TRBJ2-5,TGTGCCACCAGCCTACAGGGTAGAGAGACCCAGTACTTC,CATSLQGRETQYF
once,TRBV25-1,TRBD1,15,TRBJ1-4,TGTGCCAGCAGTATCGGGGACAGCCCGAATGAAAAACTGTTTTTT,CASSIGDSPNEKLFF
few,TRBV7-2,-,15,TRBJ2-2,TGTGCCAGCAGCTTTCTTGGGCCAAGGGCCGGGGAGCTGTTTTTT,CASSFLGPRAGELFF
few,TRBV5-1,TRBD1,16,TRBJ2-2,TGCGCCAGCAGTGGGGAGACAGGGCCGAACACCGGGGAGCTGTTTTTT,CASSGETGPNTGELFF
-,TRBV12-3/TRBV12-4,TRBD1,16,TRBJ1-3,TGTGCCAGCAGTTACGTAACCGGGACAGATGGAAACACCATATATTTT,CASSYVTGTDGNTIYF
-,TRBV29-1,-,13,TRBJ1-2,TGCAGCGTTGAAGATCAGGGATACTATGGCTACACCTTC,CSVEDQGYYGYTF
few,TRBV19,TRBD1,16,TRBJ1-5,TGTGCCAGTAGTATTATTTCAGGGGGCGGAAATCAGCCCCAGCATTTT,CASSIISGGGNQPQHF
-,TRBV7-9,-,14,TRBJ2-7,TGCGCCAGCAGCCTGTATCCCGACCTTAGAGAGCAGTACTTC,CASSLYPDLREQYF
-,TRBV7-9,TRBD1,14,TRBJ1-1,TGTGCCAGCAGCTACTTACAGGGGAAGACTGAAGCTTTCTTT,CASSYLQGKTEAFF
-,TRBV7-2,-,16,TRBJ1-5,TGTGCCAGCAGCTCGGAGGGGGGTATGAGCAATCAGCCCCAGCATTTT,CASSSEGGMSNQPQHF
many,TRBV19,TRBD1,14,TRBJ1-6,TGTGCCAGTAGCTGGACAGGGCGGGATTCACCCCTCCACTTT,CASSWTGRDSPLHF
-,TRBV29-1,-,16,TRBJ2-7,TGCAGCGCTGAAGGGGAGGGGGCTGATACCACCTACGAGCAGTACTTC,CSAEGEGADTTYEQYF
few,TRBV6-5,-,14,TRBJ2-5,TGTGCCAGCAGCGTCGACAGTTTCCAAGAGACCCAGTACTTC,CASSVDSFQETQYF
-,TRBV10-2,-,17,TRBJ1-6,TGCGCCAGCAGACCCGCGGCCGATAGCTCCTATAATTCACCCCTCCACTTT,CASRPAADSSYNSPLHF
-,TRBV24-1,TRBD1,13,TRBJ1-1,TGTGCCTCCTCAGGGGGATGGAACACTGAAGCTTTCTTT,CASSGGWNTEAFF
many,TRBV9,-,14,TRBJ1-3,TGTGCCAGCAGCGTCACAACCTCTGGAAACACCATATATTTT,CASSVTTSGNTIYF
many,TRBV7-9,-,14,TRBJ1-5,TGTGCCAGCAGCTTAGCGGGAACGGGTCAGCCCCAGCATTTT,CASSLAGTGQPQHF